The 12 T cell receptor beta chains given below trace back to one sample, sequenced in a study of blood T cell repertoires in COVID-19. Repertoires were generated with immunoSEQ multiplex PCR, while TCRdb's copy carries only in-frame clones and drops some. This sample has fewer than 55,000 clones; 86% occur once, and the top ten carry approximately 2%. Sequencing was carried out using peripheral blood. These receptors all come from a woman between 55 and 75 years old with acute or convalescent COVID-19.

The chain couples TRBV6-2 or TRBV6-3 to TRBJ2-1; TRBD2 aligns across 9 bases. Germline V gene sequence: CDR1 MNHEY, CDR2 SVGEGT. CDR3 length: 14 residues. V lost 3 bases and J lost 6; bases outside the gene matches: 3. The CDR3 is CASSYAGGLNEQFF. In DNA, the CDR3 is TGTGCCAGCAGTTATGCGGGGGGGCTCAATGAGCAGTTCTTC.

This chain uses TRBV7-9 with TRBJ2-1; D perhaps matches TRBD2 (6 bases). The germline CDR1 and CDR2 sequences are SEHNR and FQNEAQ (reference sequence). The V and J ends lost 7 bases and 1 base respectively, with 23 bases between them. CDR3 length equals 18 residues. The DNA for the CDR3 is TGTGCCAGCACCCGAAACGTACGGGAGAACGGGTCCTACAATGAGCAGTTCTTC. It yields the protein CASTRNVRENGSYNEQFF.

The V and J genes are TRBV27 and TRBJ1-1; TRBD1 might be the D (6 bases). The V gene lost 6 bases and the J gene lost 8 bases, with 25 bases spanning the gap. Germline V gives CDR1 MNHEY, CDR2 SMNVEV (reference sequence). CDR3 length: 16 residues. This CDR3 reads CASRLWGNRAEVEAFF. The DNA of the CDR3 is TGTGCCAGCAGGCTCTGGGGGAACAGGGCGGAGGTGGAAGCTTTCTTT.

The genes are TRBV14 and TRBJ1-2, with 8 bases lining up with TRBD1. There are 15 residues in the CDR3. Germline V gives CDR1 SGHDN, CDR2 FVKESK. Losses at the gene ends were 1 base for V and 5 bases for J; bases not matched to a gene: 6. CDR3 in amino acids: CASSQVAGGSYGYTF. The CDR3 nucleotides are TGTGCCAGCAGCCAAGTTGCAGGGGGCTCTTATGGCTACACCTTC.

The CDR3 DNA reads as TGTGCCAGTAGTATCAATCCTCCGGGACAGGGTTCCCAAGCTTTCTTT. This encodes CASSINPPGQGSQAFF. The chain employs TRBV19 and TRBJ1-1; 9 nucleotides align to TRBD1. There are 16 residues in the CDR3. Germline CDR1 reads LNHDA; CDR2 reads SQIVND (reference sequence). V dropped 3 bases and J dropped 9; count of bases not matched to a gene: 14. The variable domain in full, completed from reference TRBV19 and TRBJ1-1, reads DGGITQSPKYLFRKEGQNVTLSCEQNLNHDAMYWYRQDPGQGLRLIYYSQIVNDFQKGDIAEGYSVSREKKESFPLTVTSAQKNPTAFYLCASSINPPGQGSQAFFGQGTRLTVV.

The rearrangement joins TRBV15 to TRBJ1-5; TRBD1 might be the D (6 bases). The V and J ends lost 1 base and 0 bases respectively, with 10 bases between them. This CDR3 is built from 16 residues. In germline, CDR1 is LNHNV, CDR2 YYDKDF (reference sequence). CDR3 bases: TGTGCCACCAGCAGAGTCAGGGGCTCTAGCAATCAGCCCCAGCATTTT. Protein product: CATSRVRGSSNQPQHF.

The chain is built from TRBV28 and TRBJ1-4; 7 nucleotides agree with TRBD1. This CDR3 comprises 16 residues. CDR1 and CDR2 (germline): MDHEN, SYDVKM. After removal of 3 bases from V and 5 bases from J, the junction contained 9 bases not matched to a gene. The CDR3 spells CASSFTGTAENEKLFF. In DNA form, the CDR3 reads TGTGCCAGCAGTTTTACCGGGACAGCGGAAAATGAAAAACTGTTTTTT.

The rearrangement uses TRBV3-1 (or the pseudogene TRBV3-2) and TRBJ1-1; D unclear. V lost 3 bases, J lost 4 bases, and 6 bases lay in between. CDR1 and CDR2 (germline): LGHDT, YNNKEL (reference sequence). The CDR3 consists of 12 residues. The CDR3 region is CASSHRGTEAFF. In DNA form, the CDR3 reads TGTGCCAGCAGCCATCGGGGCACTGAAGCTTTCTTT.

The chain couples TRBV30 to TRBJ1-2; a possible D gene is TRBD1 (6 bases). The CDR3 consists of 15 residues. Deletions cut 0 bases from V and 8 bases from J, with 19 bases between. CDR1 GTSNPN and CDR2 SVGIG come from the germline V gene (reference sequence). This CDR3 is CAWSVQAGAVGGYTF. In DNA form, the CDR3 reads TGTGCCTGGAGTGTACAGGCAGGGGCGGTTGGAGGCTACACCTTC.

V is TRBV5-1 and J is TRBJ1-4; maybe TRBD1 (5 bases). V was cut by 4 bases and J by 6 bases, with 16 bases left in between. CDR3 length equals 15 residues. Germline lookup yields CDR1 SGHRS and CDR2 YFSETQ. CDR3 sequence (DNA): TGCGCCAGCAGCCTTGAGCAGGGAAGATATGAAAAACTGTTTTTT. Its protein is CASSLEQGRYEKLFF.

The chain is built from TRBV5-1 and TRBJ2-1, with 8 positions matching TRBD2. V was clipped by 0 bases and J by 2 bases; unmatched bases: 4. The CDR3 consists of 16 residues. Looked up from germline, CDR1 is SGHRS and CDR2 is YFSETQ. CDR3 region: CASSLDVGRAYNEQFF. Here the CDR3 DNA reads TGCGCCAGCAGCTTGGATGTCGGGAGGGCCTACAATGAGCAGTTCTTC.

The rearrangement links TRBV30 to TRBJ1-1; 11 bases agree with TRBD1. Trimming took 3 bases from V and 1 from J; bases not matched to a gene: 10. The CDR3 is 17 residues long. Germline loops: CDR1 GTSNPN, CDR2 SVGIG (reference sequence). The DNA for the CDR3 is TGTGCCTGGAGCCGACTGGACAGGGGGCGTCAGAACACTGAAGCTTTCTTT. It translates to CAWSRLDRGRQNTEAFF.